The rows below give T cell receptor beta chains drawn from one sample of a study of long-term antiretroviral therapy in people with HIV. Using immunoSEQ multiplex PCR, the repertoire was profiled, and TCRdb retains in-frame clones only, with some absent. This table holds about 28,000 clones, more than 85% found once. Sequencing was performed on unsorted PBMCs, taken 2 years after starting antiretroviral therapy. Receptors originate from a man aged 45 to 65 with HIV. CDR3s include the opening cysteine and the closing phenylalanine or tryptophan. A D gene is named only where the DNA matches it firmly. Size values are once, few and many counts, or a class for expanded clones, and some rows have none.

d_gene	v_gene	j_gene	abundance	CDR3nt	CDR3aa
NA	TRBV28	TRBJ2-7	NA	TGTGCCAGCAGCTATGGGGGGGCGGGTGAGCAGTACTTC	CASSYGGAGEQYF
TRBD2	TRBV10-3	TRBJ2-2	NA	TGTGCCGCTCGGGAGGGGTCAGGGGAGCTGTTTTTT	CAAREGSGELFF
NA	TRBV19	TRBJ1-1	NA	TGTGCCAGTAGTATAGAAACAGTTCTTGAGCCTCATGAAGCTTTCTTT	CASSIETVLEPHEAFF
TRBD1	TRBV6-6	TRBJ2-5	NA	TGTGCCAGCAGTTACTTGGGGACAGCCCAAGAGACCCAGTACTTC	CASSYLGTAQETQYF
NA	TRBV19	TRBJ1-3	NA	TGTGCCACCTCAAGTGGAAGCTCTGGAAACACCATATATTTT	CATSSGSSGNTIYF
NA	TRBV5-4	TRBJ2-3	NA	TGTGCCAGCAGCTTGGCCGGACGGGGGGCCACAGATACGCAGTATTTT	CASSLAGRGATDTQYF
NA	TRBV9	TRBJ1-2	NA	TGTGCCAGCAGGAAGAACTATGGCTACACCTTC	CASRKNYGYTF
NA	TRBV6-1	TRBJ2-6	NA	TGTGCCAGCTCTCTCTCGTCTGGGGCCAACGTCCTGACTTTC	CASSLSSGANVLTF
NA	TRBV7-9	TRBJ2-1	once	TGTGCCAGCAGCTTAGCGAACTACAATGAGCAGTTCTTC	CASSLANYNEQFF
TRBD1	TRBV18	TRBJ2-4	NA	TGTGCCAGCTCACCACCGACAGGGGGCTACAAAAACATTCAGTACTTC	CASSPPTGGYKNIQYF
TRBD1	TRBV25-1	TRBJ1-5	NA	TGTGCCAGCAGTGATCCGGACAGGGAAAGTCAGCCCCAGCATTTT	CASSDPDRESQPQHF
NA	TRBV6-6	TRBJ1-1	NA	TGTGCCAGCAGTTTTCAGAGCACTGAAGCTTTCTTT	CASSFQSTEAFF
TRBD2	TRBV9	TRBJ2-3	NA	TGTGCCAGCAGCGTGCTAGCGGGGGGGACCCACACAGATACGCAGTATTTT	CASSVLAGGTHTDTQYF
TRBD2	TRBV30	TRBJ2-3	once	TGTGCCTGGAGTTCCGGGGGGGACTCCACAGATACGCAGTATTTT	CAWSSGGDSTDTQYF
NA	TRBV5-1	TRBJ2-1	NA	TGCGCCAGCAGCTTGCAAGGAGACTATGAGCAGTTCTTC	CASSLQGDYEQFF
TRBD1	TRBV28	TRBJ2-7	NA	TGTGCCAGCAGTAGGGACAGGGGACTGAGCTCCTACGAGCAGTACTTC	CASSRDRGLSSYEQYF
NA	TRBV10-1	TRBJ2-7	NA	TGCGCCAGCAGTGCAAACCCCGGGCCTCTGGAGGGTGAGCAGTACTTC	CASSANPGPLEGEQYF
NA	TRBV9	TRBJ1-2	NA	TGTGCCAGCAGCGTCGGGGCGGGATATGGCTACACCTTC	CASSVGAGYGYTF
NA	TRBV5-4	TRBJ2-1	NA	TGTGCCAGCAGCCCCCGGGACTGGAGAAGCTCCTACAATGAGCAGTTCTTC	CASSPRDWRSSYNEQFF
TRBD1	TRBV15	TRBJ2-7	NA	TGTGCCACCAGCAGAGATCCCCCCGGACAGGGGGTTACCTACGAGCAGTACTTC	CATSRDPPGQGVTYEQYF
NA	TRBV27	TRBJ2-1	NA	TGTGCCAGCTCAAGGGGTCCCGGCAGCAGAAATGAGCAGTTCTTC	CASSRGPGSRNEQFF
TRBD1	TRBV5-5	TRBJ2-5	NA	TGTGCCAGCAGTTTGAACCAGGGGGCGCTGGGGGAGACCCAGTACTTC	CASSLNQGALGETQYF
TRBD1	TRBV6-6	TRBJ2-7	NA	TGTGCCAGCAGTACTCGGGACAGGGCCTACGAGCAGTACTTC	CASSTRDRAYEQYF
NA	TRBV30	TRBJ1-3	NA	TGTGCCTGGAGCGCCCTGGGGGCGGGAGCCACCATATATTTT	CAWSALGAGATIYF
NA	TRBV27	TRBJ2-5	few	TGTGCCAGCAGCCTAGGGGCAGAAGAGACCCAGTACTTC	CASSLGAEETQYF
NA	TRBV2	TRBJ1-1	NA	TGTGCCAGCAGTGCCCCAAACACTGAAGCTTTCTTT	CASSAPNTEAFF
NA	TRBV6-1	TRBJ1-4	NA	TGTGCCAGCAGTGAGGTGTTCGGGACCGGAGACGCAAAACTGTTTTTT	CASSEVFGTGDAKLFF
NA	TRBV7-2	TRBJ1-4	NA	TGTGCCAGCAGCTTATCTGCAACTAATGAAAAACTGTTTTTT	CASSLSATNEKLFF
TRBD1	TRBV11-2	TRBJ1-2	NA	TGTGCCAGCAGCCCCTCGACAGGGCTGGATGGCTACACCTTC	CASSPSTGLDGYTF
NA	TRBV28	TRBJ1-1	NA	TGTGCCAGCAGTCCTCCCCTTGGGTTGGGAGGTGAAGCTTTCTTT	CASSPPLGLGGEAFF
TRBD2	TRBV18	TRBJ2-4	NA	TGTGCCAGCTCACCACTGGGCGGGGGGACCAACATTCAGTACTTC	CASSPLGGGTNIQYF
NA	TRBV7-2	TRBJ2-7	NA	TGTGCCAGCAGCTTAGTATTCGGGTACGAGCAGTACTTC	CASSLVFGYEQYF
TRBD1	TRBV5-4	TRBJ1-1	NA	TGTGCCAGCAGCCGGACAGGGGGCGGAGGGACTTTCTTT	CASSRTGGGGTFF
NA	TRBV18	TRBJ1-2	NA	TGTGCCAGCTCCCGAGCCCAGACCAACTATGGCTACACCTTC	CASSRAQTNYGYTF
NA	TRBV5-4	TRBJ2-5	few	TGTGCCAGCAGCTTCGGTTCAGGGGCGGGAGAGACCCAGTACTTC	CASSFGSGAGETQYF
TRBD2	TRBV4-3	TRBJ2-5	NA	TGCGCCAGCAGCCAAGATTTAGCGGGAGCTCAAGAGACCCAGTACTTC	CASSQDLAGAQETQYF
TRBD2	TRBV2	TRBJ2-3	NA	TGTGCCAGCAGTGAGGGCCCGGCGGGGGGAGGCGATACGCAGTATTTT	CASSEGPAGGGDTQYF
NA	TRBV19	TRBJ1-1	once	TGTGCCAGTGGGATGAACACTGAAGCTTTCTTT	CASGMNTEAFF
NA	TRBV5-1	TRBJ1-5	NA	TGCGCCAGCAGCTTGGGTCCAGGGTGGCATTTT	CASSLGPGWHF
TRBD1	TRBV5-1	TRBJ1-6	NA	TGCGCCAGCAGCATACAGGGGGTGACCTATAATTCACCCCTCCACTTT	CASSIQGVTYNSPLHF
TRBD1	TRBV5-1	TRBJ2-7	NA	TGCGCCAGCAGCATAACGACAGGGGGTATGTACGAGCAGTACTTC	CASSITTGGMYEQYF
NA	TRBV20-1	TRBJ1-2	NA	TGCAGTGCCGGGACCTTTCGGGGCTACACCTTC	CSAGTFRGYTF
TRBD2	TRBV5-1	TRBJ2-1	NA	TGCGCCAGCAGCAGCTCTCCGGGACTAGTGTTCTTC	CASSSSPGLVFF
NA	TRBV18	TRBJ1-1	few	TGTGCCAGCTCCTCGGCCGGAGGCACTGAAGCTTTCTTT	CASSSAGGTEAFF
NA	TRBV6-1	TRBJ1-4	NA	TGTGCCAGCAGAGAATATTTGCGGGGACGTAATGAAAAACTGTTTTTT	CASREYLRGRNEKLFF
TRBD1	TRBV18	TRBJ2-6	NA	TGTGCCAGCTCACAGGACAGGGGCGGCGCGGGGGCCAACGTCCTGACTTTC	CASSQDRGGAGANVLTF
TRBD1	TRBV29-1	TRBJ2-7	NA	TGCAGCGTTGGAAGGCGGACAGGTAGCGAGCAGTACTTC	CSVGRRTGSEQYF
TRBD1	TRBV7-9	TRBJ1-3	NA	TGTGCCAGCAGCTCTACAGGGGGCCCTGGAAACACCATATATTTT	CASSSTGGPGNTIYF
NA	TRBV18	TRBJ2-3	NA	TGTGCCAGCTCACCACTCCCATCGGGGTCTAGCACAGATACGCAGTATTTT	CASSPLPSGSSTDTQYF
NA	TRBV5-5	TRBJ1-3	NA	TGTGCCAGCAGCTTTGGGAGGCTGGCTGGAAACACCATATATTTT	CASSFGRLAGNTIYF
NA	TRBV5-4	TRBJ1-2	NA	TGTGCCAGCACCCGGGACCGAGGCTATGGCTACACCTTC	CASTRDRGYGYTF
NA	TRBV2	TRBJ2-6	NA	TGTGCCAGCAGCCAGGACGAGGTATCTGGGGCCAACGTCCTGACTTTC	CASSQDEVSGANVLTF
NA	TRBV10-2	TRBJ1-4	NA	TGCGCCAGCAGTAGAAAGGGGAGCTTCAATGAGAAACTGTTTTTT	CASSRKGSFNEKLFF